The 20 T cell receptor beta chains presented below share a single source sample, sequenced in a study of shared clonotypes between healthy human individuals. CD45RO-negative, CCR7-positively selected cells formed the naive CD8 fraction, excluding terminally differentiated effector memory CD45RA+ cells. The repertoire was sequenced with immunoSEQ multiplex PCR; TCRdb's copy has only in-frame clones and lacks some. This table has under 2,000,000 clones, 85% to 95% appearing once. Sequenced: naive CD8+ T cells sorted from blood. The receptors were sampled from a young man in good health.

The V call is TRBV7-2, the J call TRBJ1-1; the D gene is possibly TRBD1 (5 bases). V lost 0 bases and J lost 4, with 15 bases in between. Germline loops: CDR1 SGHTA, CDR2 FQGNSA. There are 16 residues in the CDR3. This CDR3 is CASSLASEGQFTEAFF. The CDR3 region has the DNA TGTGCCAGCAGCTTAGCGAGTGAGGGGCAGTTCACTGAAGCTTTCTTT. Together with reference TRBV7-2 and TRBJ1-1, the CDR3 gives the full variable domain: GAGVSQSPSNKVTEKGKDVELRCDPISGHTALYWYRQSLGQGLEFLIYFQGNSAPDKSGLPSDRFSAERTGGSVSTLTIQRTQQEDSAVYLCASSLASEGQFTEAFFGQGTRLTVV.

CDR3 DNA: TGTGCCAGCAGCCCCCAGGGATTTAAAGAAGACACTGAAGCTTTCTTT. This sequence encodes CASSPQGFKEDTEAFF. The chain uses TRBV11-2 and TRBJ1-1; a weak D match, TRBD1 (5 bases). The length of the CDR3 is 16 residues. Germline V gene data show CDR1 as SGHAT and CDR2 as FQNNGV. V lost 5 bases to trimming and J lost 3 bases, with 19 bases between them.

The chain uses TRBV30 and TRBJ2-7; the match to TRBD2 covers 8 bases. The J segment lost 2 bases and the V segment lost 4 bases, leaving 10 bases of the junction unmatched. This CDR3 comprises 15 residues. The germline CDR1 and CDR2 sequences are GTSNPN and SVGIG (reference sequence). CDR3 sequence (DNA): TGTGCCTGGACCTGGCCACCGGGGGGGACCTACGAGCAGTACTTC. It encodes CAWTWPPGGTYEQYF. Filled out from reference TRBV30 and TRBJ2-7, the complete variable domain reads SQTIHQWPATLVQPVGSPLSLECTVEGTSNPNLYWYRQAAGRGLQLLFYSVGIGQISSEVPQNLSASRPQDRQFILSSKKLLLSDSGFYLCAWTWPPGGTYEQYFGPGTRLTVT.

This chain uses TRBV6-5 with TRBJ2-3; 8 bases agree with TRBD2. Germline values: CDR1 MNHEY, CDR2 SVGAGI. Trimming took 2 bases from V and 4 from J; bases not matched to a gene: 5. The CDR3 runs to 15 residues. The CDR3 protein is CASSYVEAGADTQYF. The CDR3 DNA is TGTGCCAGCAGTTACGTCGAAGCGGGAGCAGATACGCAGTATTTT.

Turning to this clone: The same CDR3 arises from other DNA sequences in this sample as well. This sequence joins TRBV13 and TRBJ1-1; D unresolved. The germline gives CDR1 PRHDT, CDR2 FYEKMQ (reference sequence). CDR3 length: 13 residues. V gave up 4 bases and J gave up 0 bases, with 6 bases separating them. CDR3 nucleotide sequence: TGTGCCAGCAGCTCCACAGTGAACACTGAAGCTTTCTTT. As protein: CASSSTVNTEAFF.

Regarding this clone: At the DNA level, this CDR3 is encoded by other sequences in the same sample as well. The chain combines TRBV5-6 with TRBJ2-3, with D unresolved. Trimming stripped 2 bases from V and 4 bases from J, with 8 bases between. The CDR3 length is 13 residues. CDR1 is SGHDT, CDR2 YYEEEE, per germline. CDR3 sequence reads: CASSFWGSDTQYF. Here the CDR3 DNA reads TGTGCCAGCAGCTTTTGGGGTTCAGATACGCAGTATTTT.

The J gene is TRBJ2-3, the V gene TRBV5-1; D tentatively reads TRBD1 or TRBD2 (5 bases each). The CDR3 extends over 14 amino acids. Trimming removed 0 bases from V and 3 bases from J, with 8 bases in between. The germline CDR1 and CDR2 sequences are SGHRS and YFSETQ. The DNA for the CDR3 is TGCGCCAGCAGCTTGGGGGACGCAACAGATACGCAGTATTTT. Its protein product is CASSLGDATDTQYF.

V usage is TRBV5-1 and J usage is TRBJ2-7; 8 bases map to TRBD2. This CDR3 spans 14 amino acids. Germline V gene lookup returns CDR1 SGHRS and CDR2 YFSETQ. With V trimmed by 0 bases and J by 4 bases, 3 bases remained unmatched. In DNA, the CDR3 is TGCGCCAGCAGCTTGGGGAGCGGGAGATACGAGCAGTACTTC. This codes for CASSLGSGRYEQYF.

The genes are TRBV6-1 and TRBJ1-1, with unresolved D. This CDR3 comprises 11 residues. Deletions cut 10 bases from V and 11 bases from J, with 17 bases between. Germline V lookup: CDR1 MNHNS, CDR2 SASEGT. The CDR3 nucleotides are TGTGCCATCACCTGGGGAAGTTGGGCTTTCTTT. Its protein product is CAITWGSWAFF.

The chain has TRBV9 and TRBJ2-2; D unresolved. The CDR3 is 16 amino acids. V dropped 0 bases and J dropped 0 bases, with 9 bases sitting between them. Looked up from germline, CDR1 is SGDLS and CDR2 is YYNGEE. CDR3 sequence (DNA): TGTGCCAGCAGCGTAGGAAGGGAAGCGAACACCGGGGAGCTGTTTTTT. Translated, it gives CASSVGREANTGELFF.

The rearrangement links TRBV9 to TRBJ2-5, with 12 bases that match TRBD1. CDR1 is SGDLS, CDR2 YYNGEE, per germline. With 4 bases clipped from V and 2 bases from J, the junction kept 12 bases outside the gene matches. This CDR3 has 18 residues. CDR3 protein: CASSPLGTGGLEQETQYF. The CDR3 DNA reads as TGTGCCAGCAGCCCACTTGGGACAGGGGGCTTGGAACAAGAGACCCAGTACTTC.

This chain joins TRBV6-1 and TRBJ2-1; D may be TRBD1 (5 bases). V was pared by 10 bases and J by 2 bases, with 9 bases between. Germline values: CDR1 MNHNS, CDR2 SASEGT. This CDR3 contains 12 residues. The CDR3 DNA sequence: TGTGCCACCCCGACAGCCTACAATGAGCAGTTCTTC. Translation gives CATPTAYNEQFF.

The rearrangement joins TRBV5-4 to TRBJ2-7; TRBD1 aligns across 7 bases. CDR1 and CDR2 from the germline V gene are SGHNT and YYREEE (reference sequence). The ends lost 5 bases at V and 4 bases at J; junction bases unmatched: 12. The CDR3 contains 15 residues. CDR3 region: CASRSSGGSPYEQYF. CDR3 in DNA: TGTGCCAGCAGGTCTTCAGGGGGTAGCCCTTACGAGCAGTACTTC. Looking up the rest from reference TRBV5-4 and TRBJ2-7 gives the full variable domain: ETGVTQSPTHLIKTRGQQVTLRCSSQSGHNTVSWYQQALGQGPQFIFQYYREEENGRGNFPPRFSGLQFPNYSSELNVNALELDDSALYLCASRSSGGSPYEQYFGPGTRLTVT.

V usage is TRBV2 and J usage is TRBJ2-7; no clear D gene. Germline values: CDR1 SNHLY, CDR2 FYNNEI. V was cut by 5 bases and J by 2 bases, with 10 bases left in between. This CDR3 contains 13 residues. The chain's CDR3 is CASSPRLTYEQYF. CDR3 bases: TGTGCCAGCAGTCCCCGTCTTACCTACGAGCAGTACTTC.

Here the CDR3 reads CASSAPGTSGTLSTDTQYF. DNA for the CDR3: TGTGCCAGCAGTGCACCAGGGACTAGCGGGACGCTTAGCACAGATACGCAGTATTTT. The rearrangement links TRBV2 to TRBJ2-3; 13 bases line up with TRBD2. The CDR3 spans 19 residues. Germline-derived CDR1 and CDR2 are SNHLY and FYNNEI. V dropped 4 bases and J dropped 0; count of bases not matched to a gene: 10.

The V call is TRBV9, the J call TRBJ2-1; 10 bases map to TRBD1. Germline V gives CDR1 SGDLS, CDR2 YYNGEE. After removal of 4 bases from V and 5 bases from J, the junction contained 9 bases not matched to a gene. The CDR3 has 16 amino acids. CDR3 DNA: TGTGCCAGCAGCCCAAATGGACAGGGGGTGGACAATGAGCAGTTCTTC. This encodes CASSPNGQGVDNEQFF.

J is TRBJ2-1 and V is TRBV11-2; D unclear. CDR3 size: 13 residues. Germline V lookup: CDR1 SGHAT, CDR2 FQNNGV. V was pared by 5 bases and J by 5 bases, with 10 bases between. This chain's CDR3 is CASSDSSHNEQFF. CDR3 coding DNA: TGTGCCAGCAGCGACTCGTCTCACAATGAGCAGTTCTTC.

The chain's CDR3 is CASSFGTPTNYGYTF. CDR3 nucleotides: TGTGCCAGCAGCTTTGGGACACCGACTAACTATGGCTACACCTTC. The rearrangement uses TRBV7-6 and TRBJ1-2; TRBD1 might be the D (6 bases). Germline loops: CDR1 SGHVS, CDR2 FNYEAQ. V was clipped by 3 bases and J by 0 bases, with 11 bases between them. The CDR3 sequence is 15 residues long. The entire variable domain, with the rest obtained from reference TRBV7-6 and TRBJ1-2, is as follows: GAGVSQSPRYKVTKRGQDVALRCDPISGHVSLYWYRQALGQGPEFLTYFNYEAQQDKSGLPNDRFSAERPEGSISTLTIQRTEQRDSAMYRCASSFGTPTNYGYTFGSGTRLTVV.

In this sample, this clone turned up once. The chain couples TRBV9 to TRBJ2-5; D may match TRBD1 or TRBD2 (5 bases each). The V gene lost 4 bases and the J gene lost 5 bases, with 21 bases spanning the gap. This CDR3 contains 16 residues. Germline values: CDR1 SGDLS, CDR2 YYNGEE. The CDR3 reads CASSTSRDPRMETQYF. The CDR3, as DNA: TGTGCCAGCAGCACAAGCCGGGACCCGAGGATGGAGACCCAGTACTTC. Combining the CDR3 with reference TRBV9 and TRBJ2-5 gives the whole variable domain DSGVTQTPKHLITATGQRVTLRCSPRSGDLSVYWYQQSLDQGLQFLIQYYNGEERAKGNILERFSAQQFPDLHSELNLSSLELGDSALYFCASSTSRDPRMETQYFGPGTRLLVL.

The chain is built from TRBV4-3 and TRBJ2-1; 9 bases map to TRBD1. The CDR3 is 17 residues long. The V and J ends lost 3 bases and 8 bases, in that order; junction bases with no gene match: 14. Germline-derived CDR1 and CDR2 are LGHNA and YSLEER. This CDR3 reads CASSHEFSGTGIDEQFF. The CDR3 DNA follows: TGCGCCAGCAGCCATGAATTTTCCGGGACAGGGATTGATGAGCAGTTCTTC.